Below are 21 T cell receptor beta chains sequenced from a single sample in a study of blood T cell repertoires in COVID-19. Method: immunoSEQ multiplex PCR; TCRdb's copy keeps in-frame clones and lacks some. Of about 230,000 clones in the sample, 65% to 90% were seen once. The sequenced material came from peripheral blood. These TCRs come from a man aged 50 to 59 with COVID-19, enrolled during active disease.

The chain combines TRBV20-1 with TRBJ2-5, with 8 bases identical to TRBD1. CDR1 and CDR2 (germline): DFQATT, SNEGSKA (reference sequence). V lost 3 bases and J lost 2; bases outside the gene matches: 17. CDR3 length: 18 amino acids. The CDR3 DNA is TGCAGTGCTAGTGACCCGAAACCACGGACAGGGTTTCAAGAGACCCAGTACTTC. Encoded protein: CSASDPKPRTGFQETQYF.

The chain combines TRBV4-3 with TRBJ2-2; possible D gene TRBD1, 5 bases. V lost 0 bases, J lost 4 bases, and 9 bases lay in between. The CDR3 is 15 amino acids. CDR1 LGHNA and CDR2 YSLEER come from the germline V gene. CDR3 amino acids: CASSQDRQPTGELFF. CDR3 DNA: TGCGCCAGCAGCCAAGACAGACAGCCCACCGGGGAGCTGTTTTTT.

V and J are TRBV7-2 and TRBJ2-1, with a possible D match to TRBD2 (6 bases). With 5 bases removed from V and 8 bases from J, the gap between germline ends came to 16 bases. Germline assignment: CDR1 SGHTA and CDR2 FQGNSA. The CDR3 is 14 residues long. CDR3 coding DNA: TGTGCCAGCAGCCTCGGGACTCCGGGGCATGAGCAGTTCTTC. Encoded protein: CASSLGTPGHEQFF.

The rearrangement uses TRBV3-1 (or the pseudogene TRBV3-2) and TRBJ2-3, with D unclear. Germline V gene sequence: CDR1 LGHDT, CDR2 YNNKEL (reference sequence). V lost 6 bases, J lost 0 bases, and 10 bases lay in between. The CDR3 has 14 residues. The CDR3 sequence: CASSPATSTDTQYF. The CDR3 DNA reads as TGTGCCAGCAGTCCCGCAACTAGCACAGATACGCAGTATTTT.

This sequence joins TRBV12-3 or TRBV12-4 and TRBJ1-2, with TRBD1 matching over 8 bases. V trimming: 5 bases; J trimming: 6 bases; junction bases outside the gene matches: 5. The CDR3 runs 13 residues. CDR3 loop: CASSGGTGDGYTF. CDR3 nucleotides: TGTGCCAGCAGTGGTGGGACAGGCGATGGCTACACCTTC.

The rearrangement uses TRBV2 and TRBJ1-1; D remains ambiguous. The V end was cut by 4 bases, the J end by 1 base, with 7 bases between. This CDR3 has 13 amino acids. The V gene's germline CDR1 is SNHLY and CDR2 FYNNEI. CDR3 sequence: CASSAGSNTEAFF. The CDR3 DNA is TGTGCCAGCAGTGCGGGTTCGAACACTGAAGCTTTCTTT.

This chain connects TRBV5-1 to TRBJ1-1; D perhaps matches TRBD1 (6 bases). The CDR3 consists of 14 residues. The germline gives CDR1 SGHRS, CDR2 YFSETQ. The ends were cut back, 0 bases at V and 5 bases at J, with 11 bases in the middle. CDR3 amino acids: CASSLGTVFTEAFF. The CDR3 nucleotides are TGCGCCAGCAGCTTGGGGACAGTTTTTACTGAAGCTTTCTTT.

The rearrangement links TRBV6-1 to TRBJ1-5; a possible D gene is TRBD1 (5 bases). The CDR3 totals 16 residues. Between the trimmed V and J ends, which lost 2 bases and 5 bases, there was a span of 16 bases. CDR1 is MNHNS and CDR2 is SASEGT in the germline V gene. CDR3 DNA: TGTGCCAGCAGTGAAATCCCTCAGGGCAAGGATCAGCCCCAGCATTTT. It encodes CASSEIPQGKDQPQHF.

This sequence joins TRBV7-3 and TRBJ2-1; 7 positions match TRBD1. The CDR3 runs 16 residues. CDR1 and CDR2 (germline): SGHTA, FQGTGA. V trimming: 4 bases; J trimming: 1 base; junction bases outside the gene matches: 7. As DNA, the CDR3 is TGTGCCAGCAGCTCGAATCCGGGACAGTCCTACAATGAGCAGTTCTTC. Its translation: CASSSNPGQSYNEQFF.

CDR3 bases: TGTGCCAGTAGTAAATGGACAGGGGGCCACCAAGAGACCCAGTACTTC. It codes for CASSKWTGGHQETQYF. The chain combines TRBV19 with TRBJ2-5, with TRBD1 matching over 11 bases. V shed 4 bases and J 0 bases; nucleotides not matched to a gene: 4. Germline CDR1 is LNHDA and CDR2 is SQIVND (reference sequence). The CDR3 runs 16 residues.

A few counts support this clone. The rearrangement uses TRBV29-1 and TRBJ1-2; a weak D match, TRBD1 (6 bases). CDR3 length: 14 residues. The ends were cut back, 5 bases at V and 2 bases at J, with 15 bases in the middle. Germline-derived CDR1 and CDR2 are SQVTM and ANQGSEA. The CDR3 reads CSVSDRPFNYGYTF. The CDR3 coding sequence is TGCAGCGTTTCCGACAGGCCCTTCAACTATGGCTACACCTTC. The complete variable domain, with remaining parts taken from reference TRBV29-1 and TRBJ1-2, reads SAVISQKPSRDICQRGTSLTIQCQVDSQVTMMFWYRQQPGQSLTLIATANQGSEATYESGFVIDKFPISRPNLTFSTLTVSNMSPEDSSIYLCSVSDRPFNYGYTFGSGTRLTVV.

This chain uses TRBV6-5 with TRBJ2-1; TRBD2 agrees at 7 bases. The germline V gene has CDR1 MNHEY and CDR2 SVGAGI. J was trimmed by 5 bases and V by 7 bases; bases with no gene match: 5. This CDR3 is 13 amino acids long. In DNA, the CDR3 is TGTGCCAGCATCTCCGGGACTAACAATGAGCAGTTCTTC. It yields the protein CASISGTNNEQFF.

This chain uses TRBV7-8 with TRBJ2-3; no clear D. The CDR3 is 15 residues long. The V end was cut by 1 base, the J end by 6 bases, with 14 bases between. Germline V CDR1 and CDR2: SGHVS, FQNEAQ. The CDR3 nucleotides are TGTGCCAGCAGCTTAGAAGGTGCCGACATCGATACGCAGTATTTT. Its translation is CASSLEGADIDTQYF.

V and J are TRBV4-2 and TRBJ2-5, with 12 bases matching TRBD2. V shed 2 bases and J 5 bases; nucleotides not matched to a gene: 12. The CDR3 covers 18 residues. Germline V gives CDR1 LGHNA, CDR2 YNFKEQ. CDR3: CASSQRALLAGGGETQYF. The CDR3 DNA reads TGTGCCAGCAGCCAACGCGCTCTACTAGCGGGGGGCGGGGAGACCCAGTACTTC.

This clone came up once. The chain recombines TRBV30 with TRBJ1-2; 9 nucleotides match TRBD1. Germline V lookup: CDR1 GTSNPN, CDR2 SVGIG (reference sequence). The CDR3 spans 14 residues. V dropped 0 bases and J dropped 7; count of bases not matched to a gene: 6. CDR3 sequence: CAWSVTGGVSGYTF. The CDR3 nucleotides are TGTGCCTGGAGTGTAACAGGGGGCGTAAGTGGCTACACCTTC.

The V and J genes are TRBV23-1 and TRBJ2-5; D not certain. TRBV23-1 is given ORF status, its function remaining uncertain. The V end was cut by 4 bases, the J end by 4 bases, with 16 bases between. The CDR3 sequence is 15 residues long. This chain's CDR3 is CASSRRVGDSETQYF. CDR3 bases: TGCGCCAGCAGTCGGCGCGTCGGAGATTCAGAGACCCAGTACTTC.

The J gene is TRBJ2-7, the V gene TRBV4-1; unclear D gene. Per germline, CDR1 MGHRA and CDR2 YSYEKL. V was cut by 0 bases and J by 2 bases, with 5 bases left in between. CDR3 length equals 13 residues. The CDR3 DNA reads TGCGCCAGCAGCCAAGACAGGACCTACGAGCAGTACTTC. Amino acids: CASSQDRTYEQYF.

CDR3 coding DNA: TGTGCCAGCATGAGGAATTCACCCCTCCACTTT. Protein product: CASMRNSPLHF. The V gene is TRBV2, the J gene TRBJ1-6; D gene uncertain. V was cut by 7 bases and J by 7 bases, with 5 bases left in between. This CDR3 has 11 residues. The germline CDR1 and CDR2 sequences are SNHLY and FYNNEI.

This clone was recorded once. The chain has TRBV4-3 and TRBJ2-6; tentatively, D is TRBD2 (5 bases). The germline CDR1 and CDR2 sequences are LGHNA and YSLEER. Trimming took off 0 bases at V and 2 bases at J, with 11 bases between the two ends. CDR3 length: 17 amino acids. CDR3: CASSQDRFGTGANVLTF. The CDR3 nucleotides are TGCGCCAGCAGCCAAGATCGATTCGGGACTGGGGCCAACGTCCTGACTTTC.

This rearrangement joins TRBV19 to TRBJ1-1; 9 bases match TRBD1. The CDR3 runs to 14 residues. V lost 7 bases to trimming and J lost 5 bases; unmatched junction nucleotides: 8. Germline V gene sequence: CDR1 LNHDA, CDR2 SQIVND (reference sequence). CDR3 nucleotides: TGTGCCAGTACCCGGACAGGGGTGGGGACTGAAGCTTTCTTT. It codes for CASTRTGVGTEAFF.

The chain employs TRBV7-9 and TRBJ2-1, with TRBD2 identical over 13 bases. The junction had 2 bases not matched to a gene; V was cut back by 1 base and J by 2 bases. Germline V CDR1 and CDR2: SEHNR, FQNEAQ (reference sequence). CDR3 length: 17 residues. DNA for the CDR3: TGTGCCAGCAGCTTAGAACTAGCGGGGGGGACCTACAATGAGCAGTTCTTC. The encoded protein is CASSLELAGGTYNEQFF.